This section outlines one T cell receptor (beta chain) sequence together with its context. Sequencing used immunoSEQ multiplex PCR; TCRdb keeps in-frame clones, though not all of them. Of 70,000 to 80,000 clones in the sample, roughly 92% were seen once. V was pared by 5 bases and J by 5 bases, with 13 bases between. The length of the CDR3 is 14 residues. The germline CDR1 and CDR2 sequences are SNHLY and FYNNEI. This specimen comes from a study of T cell changes during pregnancy in multiple sclerosis. This TCR was recovered from a female donor in good health, enrolled as a control in a pregnancy study. V is TRBV2 and J is TRBJ2-1; tentative D call: TRBD1 (5 bases). Sequenced material: peripheral blood, taken after pregnancy. CDR3 in DNA: TGTGCCAGCAGTCGACAGAAACCACACAATGAGCAGTTCTTC. It codes for CASSRQKPHNEQFF.